These T cell receptor beta chains were read from a single sample in a study of immune cell composition in non-small cell lung cancer. Produced via immunoSEQ multiplex PCR; TCRdb's table is partial and in-frame only. The sample shows about 4,800 clones, 65% to 90% of them seen only once. What was sequenced was lung tumor tissue. The receptors here all came from a human donor with non-small cell lung cancer. Each CDR3 is given with its conserved first and last residue. The order of the fields is V gene, D gene, J gene, clone size, CDR3 protein, CDR3 DNA. The D gene is left open where the match is weak. Some rows mark clone size as missing; the rest say once, few, many or name a class of expanded clone.

>TRBV7-2|.|TRBJ2-1|.
CASSLGLIYNEQFF
TGTGCCAGCAGCTTAGGCTTGATCTACAATGAGCAGTTCTTC
>TRBV5-1|TRBD1|TRBJ2-7|large
CASSSPATGVPEQYF
TGCGCCAGCAGCTCGCCGGCCACAGGGGTCCCCGAGCAGTACTTC
>TRBV10-3|TRBD1|TRBJ1-1|.
CAIRGDSMNTEAFF
TGTGCCATCAGAGGGGACAGCATGAACACTGAAGCTTTCTTT
>TRBV11-2|TRBD2|TRBJ2-5|.
CASSSREGLETQYF
TGTGCCAGCAGCTCCCGGGAGGGGCTAGAGACCCAGTACTTC
>TRBV7-3|.|TRBJ1-6|.
CASSPRGMDSPLHF
TGTGCCAGCAGCCCTCGGGGGATGGATTCACCCCTCCACTTT
>TRBV28|TRBD2|TRBJ2-2|.
CASSFTSGGPTGELFF
TGTGCCAGCAGTTTCACTAGCGGGGGACCCACCGGGGAGCTGTTTTTT
>TRBV19|TRBD1|TRBJ1-4|.
CASSIRGAPNEKLFF
TGTGCCAGTAGTATCAGGGGGGCCCCTAATGAAAAACTGTTTTTT
>TRBV27|.|TRBJ2-3|few
CASSLRRARTDTQYF
TGTGCCAGCAGTTTAAGGCGGGCTCGCACAGATACGCAGTATTTT
>TRBV19|.|TRBJ2-5|once
CASSIEGPPVRGILETQYF
TGTGCCAGTAGTATAGAGGGCCCCCCCGTACGCGGAATTTTGGAGACCCAGTACTTC
>TRBV9|TRBD2|TRBJ2-7|.
CASSHSGVNEQYF
TGTGCCAGCAGCCATAGCGGGGTGAACGAGCAGTACTTC
>TRBV6-1|TRBD1|TRBJ1-1|.
CASRDRVITEAFF
TGTGCCAGCAGAGACAGGGTTATCACTGAAGCTTTCTTT
>TRBV28|.|TRBJ1-1|once
CASIVQGSTEAFF
TGTGCCAGCATTGTTCAGGGGTCAACTGAAGCTTTCTTT
>TRBV7-9|TRBD1|TRBJ1-6|few
CASSNLGQGLYNSPLHF
TGTGCCAGCAGCAACCTTGGACAGGGCCTCTATAATTCACCCCTCCACTTT
>TRBV11-2|.|TRBJ1-1|.
CASRGRETEAFF
TGTGCCAGCAGGGGGAGGGAAACTGAAGCTTTCTTT
>TRBV11-1|.|TRBJ1-1|.
CASSLEGTTEAFF
TGTGCCAGCAGCTTAGAGGGGACCACTGAAGCTTTCTTT
>TRBV28|TRBD1|TRBJ2-5|.
CASTPRVWDSLQETQYF
TGTGCCAGCACCCCTAGGGTATGGGACAGCCTCCAAGAGACCCAGTACTTC
>TRBV11-2|.|TRBJ1-1|.
CASSGMRAANTEAFF
TGTGCCAGCAGCGGAATGCGGGCTGCGAACACTGAAGCTTTCTTT
>TRBV2|.|TRBJ1-1|.
CASTPNIQTVNTEAFF
TGTGCCAGCACTCCTAATATCCAGACAGTGAACACTGAAGCTTTCTTT
>TRBV19|.|TRBJ2-7|.
CASSADILYEQYF
TGTGCCAGTAGTGCGGACATCCTCTACGAGCAGTACTTC
>TRBV7-7|.|TRBJ2-3|.
CASGQSSTDTQYF
TGTGCCAGCGGACAGTCTAGCACAGATACGCAGTATTTT
>TRBV10-3|.|TRBJ1-2|.
CASSYPDPGYTF
TGTGCCAGCAGTTACCCAGATCCGGGCTACACCTTC
>TRBV11-2|.|TRBJ2-7|.
CASSQPPYEQYF
TGTGCCAGCAGCCAACCCCCCTACGAGCAGTACTTC
>TRBV7-9|TRBD1|TRBJ2-1|.
CASSLALGQGSDEQFF
TGTGCCAGCAGCTTGGCCTTAGGACAGGGGAGCGATGAGCAGTTCTTC
>TRBV9|TRBD2|TRBJ2-1|.
CASSATGGAVGEQFF
TGTGCCAGCAGCGCCACCGGGGGGGCCGTCGGTGAGCAGTTCTTC
>TRBV6-5|.|TRBJ1-2|.
CASSYSLARDGYTF
TGTGCCAGCAGTTACTCTTTAGCCAGGGATGGCTACACCTTC
>TRBV27|.|TRBJ1-2|.
CATKTGTSGYTF
TGTGCCACCAAAACCGGGACCAGTGGCTACACCTTC
>TRBV7-9|.|TRBJ2-3|.
CATEDVDTQYF
TGTGCCACCGAGGACGTAGATACGCAGTATTTT
>TRBV9|TRBD2|TRBJ2-1|once
CASSVAGGGSSYNEQFF
TGTGCCAGCAGCGTAGCTGGGGGGGGGAGCTCCTACAATGAGCAGTTCTTC
>TRBV11-2|.|TRBJ1-2|.
CASSPGGGNYGYTF
TGTGCCAGCAGCCCCGGGGGGGGTAACTATGGCTACACCTTC
>TRBV7-3|TRBD2|TRBJ2-3|.
CASSSSGGTDTQYF
TGTGCCAGCAGCTCTAGCGGGGGCACAGATACGCAGTATTTT
>TRBV5-5|.|TRBJ2-5|.
CASSFQDQETQYF
TGTGCCAGCAGCTTTCAGGACCAAGAGACCCAGTACTTC
>TRBV7-9|TRBD1|TRBJ1-5|.
CASSLGGQGLISNQPQHF
TGTGCCAGCAGCTTGGGGGGACAGGGTCTTATAAGCAATCAGCCCCAGCATTTT
>TRBV13|TRBD1|TRBJ2-7|.
CASSPGQGVSTHYEQYF
TGTGCCAGCAGCCCCGGACAGGGCGTTTCCACGCACTACGAGCAGTACTTC
>TRBV7-3|TRBD2|TRBJ2-1|.
CASRSGTSGGYNEQFF
TGTGCCAGCAGATCCGGGACTAGCGGGGGGTACAATGAGCAGTTCTTC
>TRBV9|.|TRBJ2-2|.
CASSVQGGGISGELFF
TGTGCCAGCAGCGTACAGGGAGGAGGTATTTCCGGGGAGCTGTTTTTT
>TRBV5-2|.|TRBJ2-7|.
CASSPDRVPYEQYF
TGCGCCAGCAGCCCGGACAGGGTCCCCTACGAGCAGTACTTC
>TRBV19|TRBD2|TRBJ2-1|.
CASSRVGELRLAGQYNEQFF
TGTGCCAGTAGTAGGGTCGGGGAACTTCGACTAGCGGGGCAATACAATGAGCAGTTCTTC
>TRBV11-2|TRBD1|TRBJ2-7|.
CASSLGGQGTYEQYF
TGTGCCAGCAGCTTAGGGGGACAGGGAACCTACGAGCAGTACTTC
>TRBV7-7|.|TRBJ1-5|.
CAVGGSFSNQPQHF
TGTGCCGTTGGGGGCAGCTTTAGCAATCAGCCCCAGCATTTT
>TRBV7-9|.|TRBJ1-1|.
CASSLTGGFSFF
TGTGCCAGCAGCTTGACAGGAGGATTCTCTTTCTTT
>TRBV4-1|TRBD1|TRBJ1-4|.
CASSPRGGTGDGKLFF
TGCGCCAGCAGCCCCCGGGGAGGGACAGGGGACGGAAAACTGTTTTTT
>TRBV19|TRBD1|TRBJ2-1|once
CASSKAGGRNEQFF
TGTGCCAGTAGTAAGGCAGGGGGCCGGAATGAGCAGTTCTTC